Presented here are 25 T cell receptor beta chains from one specimen sequenced in a study of blood T cell repertoires in COVID-19. TCRdb's copy holds only in-frame clones and misses some; the assay was immunoSEQ multiplex PCR. The sample includes about 240,000 clones, approximately 87% of them seen just once. The specimen was peripheral blood. The source of these receptors is a man in his sixties with acute or convalescent COVID-19.

This rearrangement joins TRBV28 to TRBJ1-6, with TRBD1 as a possible D gene (5 bases). There are 15 residues in the CDR3. Looked up from germline, CDR1 is MDHEN and CDR2 is SYDVKM. The V gene lost 6 bases and the J gene lost 14 bases, with 23 bases spanning the gap. For the CDR3, the DNA is TGTGCCAGCAGAGGAATAGAACAGGTCTGGGTATCCCTCCACTTT. It codes for CASRGIEQVWVSLHF.

The chain employs TRBV6-5 and TRBJ2-7; D may be TRBD1 (6 bases). From germline, CDR1 is MNHEY and CDR2 SVGAGI. V lost 8 bases and J lost 2, with 16 bases in between. This CDR3 is 14 amino acids long. CDR3 bases: TGTGCCAGCCGTAGGGGGAGAAACGCCTACGAGCAGTACTTC. Translated: CASRRGRNAYEQYF.

CDR3 nucleotide sequence: TGTGCCTGGGGCACAGGGGGCGGCACTGAAGCTTTCTTT. Protein product: CAWGTGGGTEAFF. The chain uses TRBV30 and TRBJ1-1; TRBD1 matches at 9 bases. Per the germline V gene, CDR1 is GTSNPN and CDR2 is SVGIG (reference sequence). The length of the CDR3 is 13 residues. V lost 5 bases to trimming and J lost 4 bases; unmatched junction nucleotides: 5.

The chain has TRBV9 and TRBJ2-1, with 11 bases lining up with TRBD2. The CDR3 extends over 17 amino acids. Losses at the gene ends were 4 bases for V and 7 bases for J; bases not matched to a gene: 13. Germline V CDR1 and CDR2: SGDLS, YYNGEE. CDR3 amino acids: CASSPQLAGASVNEQFF. The CDR3 DNA sequence: TGTGCCAGCAGCCCGCAACTAGCGGGAGCCTCAGTGAATGAGCAGTTCTTC.

This clone was counted once. V is TRBV27 and J is TRBJ1-2; 8 bases line up with TRBD1. Germline CDR1 MNHEY, CDR2 SMNVEV (reference sequence). The CDR3 consists of 19 residues. V lost 7 bases to trimming and J lost 3 bases; unmatched junction nucleotides: 22. DNA for the CDR3: TGTGCCAGCACCCAACTCCGGGACAGGAGCCAGAAGGGCTACTATGGCTACACCTTC. Its translation: CASTQLRDRSQKGYYGYTF.

The chain links TRBV2 to TRBJ2-3, with a tentative D call TRBD1 (7 bases). V was cut by 8 bases and J by 0 bases, with 12 bases left in between. Germline V gene lookup returns CDR1 SNHLY and CDR2 FYNNEI. This CDR3 is 14 amino acids long. Here the CDR3 DNA reads TGTGCCAGCGGAGGGACAGAGAGCACAGATACGCAGTATTTT. It specifies CASGGTESTDTQYF.

This chain uses TRBV20-1 with TRBJ2-5, with D unresolved. Trimming removed 7 bases from V and 3 bases from J, with 9 bases in between. The CDR3 runs 11 residues. Germline CDR1 and CDR2: DFQATT and SNEGSKA (reference sequence). CDR3 sequence reads: CSGAREETQYF. The CDR3 nucleotides read TGCAGTGGGGCACGCGAAGAGACCCAGTACTTC.

The chain employs TRBV27 and TRBJ1-6; 7 bases match TRBD1. J was trimmed by 1 base and V by 2 bases; bases with no gene match: 23. Germline V CDR1 and CDR2: MNHEY, SMNVEV (reference sequence). CDR3 length: 23 residues. The CDR3 DNA follows: TGTGCCAGCAGTTTAGAGGACCCGTCTAAGCGAGGGGGCGCGAATTCCTATAATTCACCCCTCCACTTT. It encodes CASSLEDPSKRGGANSYNSPLHF.

The rearrangement joins TRBV4-2 to TRBJ1-5; D is unclear. The CDR3 extends over 17 amino acids. Germline CDR1 reads LGHNA; CDR2 reads YNFKEQ. Deletions cut 4 bases from V and 0 bases from J, with 16 bases between. The CDR3 DNA sequence: TGTGCCAGCAGCCGACGACTGGAGGCAGATAGCAATCAGCCCCAGCATTTT. It specifies CASSRRLEADSNQPQHF.

The chain employs TRBV9 and TRBJ2-7; perhaps TRBD1 as D (7 bases). The germline V gene has CDR1 SGDLS and CDR2 YYNGEE. The CDR3 is made up of 16 amino acids. The V end was cut by 4 bases, the J end by 4 bases, with 21 bases between. The CDR3 region is CASSSRQGHAGYEQYF. CDR3 DNA sequence: TGTGCCAGCAGCTCCAGACAGGGTCACGCGGGGTACGAGCAGTACTTC.

CDR3 DNA sequence: TGTGCCAGCAGTGCGGACAGGGATTCGATTCAGCCCCAGCATTTT. This codes for CASSADRDSIQPQHF. The chain carries TRBV2 and TRBJ1-5; the match to TRBD1 covers 8 bases. CDR1 is SNHLY and CDR2 is FYNNEI in the germline V gene. V lost 4 bases and J lost 6; bases outside the gene matches: 8. This CDR3 is built from 15 residues.

The rearrangement joins TRBV5-1 to TRBJ2-7, with 10 bases that match TRBD1. CDR1 is SGHRS and CDR2 is YFSETQ in the germline V gene. CDR3 length equals 14 residues. Losses at the gene ends were 2 bases for V and 5 bases for J; bases not matched to a gene: 4. This CDR3 is CASSFRDRGDEQYF. The CDR3 DNA reads TGCGCCAGCAGCTTCCGGGACAGGGGAGACGAGCAGTACTTC. The variable domain in full, with the rest retrieved from reference TRBV5-1 and TRBJ2-7, is KAGVTQTPRYLIKTRGQQVTLSCSPISGHRSVSWYQQTPGQGLQFLFEYFSETQRNKGNFPGRFSGRQFSNSRSEMNVSTLELGDSALYLCASSFRDRGDEQYFGPGTRLTVT.

This sequence joins TRBV20-1 and TRBJ2-1; 7 nucleotides align to TRBD1. The length of the CDR3 is 16 residues. Germline trimming cut 3 bases from V and 1 base from J; bases unmatched to any gene: 9. Germline CDR1 and CDR2: DFQATT and SNEGSKA (reference sequence). Here the CDR3 DNA reads TGCAGTGCTAGTCCCCACAGGGGCCTTTCCTACAATGAGCAGTTCTTC. It yields the protein CSASPHRGLSYNEQFF.

This rearrangement joins TRBV19 to TRBJ2-3; 12 bases agree with TRBD1. After removal of 5 bases from V and 5 bases from J, the junction contained 8 bases not matched to a gene. Germline V lookup: CDR1 LNHDA, CDR2 SQIVND (reference sequence). The CDR3 extends over 16 amino acids. This chain's CDR3 is CASSPGTGGAVDTQYF. CDR3 sequence (DNA): TGTGCCAGTAGTCCTGGGACAGGGGGCGCGGTAGATACGCAGTATTTT.

The chain links TRBV4-3 to TRBJ2-7; 9 positions match TRBD1. CDR1 LGHNA and CDR2 YSLEER come from the germline V gene. The CDR3 contains 14 residues. The J segment lost 3 bases and the V segment lost 3 bases, leaving 3 bases of the junction unmatched. DNA for the CDR3: TGCGCCAGCAGCCAGGGGACAGGGATCTACGAGCAGTACTTC. It is translated as CASSQGTGIYEQYF.

The V and J genes are TRBV28 and TRBJ2-7, with D maybe TRBD1 (5 bases). V shed 2 bases and J shed 5 bases, with 19 bases lying between them. The CDR3 covers 16 residues. Germline V gives CDR1 MDHEN, CDR2 SYDVKM. Written as DNA, the CDR3 is TGTGCCAGCAGTTTACAGGGCAGGGAAGGCCGGCACGAGCAGTACTTC. It translates to CASSLQGREGRHEQYF.

The rearrangement uses TRBV28 and TRBJ2-2; possible D gene TRBD2, 6 bases. CDR1 is MDHEN, CDR2 SYDVKM, per germline. Trimming took 2 bases from V and 4 from J, leaving 11 bases between them. This CDR3 has 15 residues. The DNA for the CDR3 is TGTGCCAGCAGTTTAGTCTCGGGGGTCACCGGGGAGCTGTTTTTT. It is translated as CASSLVSGVTGELFF.

The chain combines TRBV12-3 or TRBV12-4 with TRBJ1-1; the match to TRBD1 covers 7 bases. This CDR3 contains 13 residues. Trimming removed 5 bases from V and 3 bases from J; junction bases left unmatched: 3. In DNA form, the CDR3 reads TGTGCCAGCAGTCTTACAGGGGACACTGAAGCTTTCTTT. Its translation: CASSLTGDTEAFF.

This clone has just a few counts. The rearrangement uses TRBV5-1 and TRBJ2-7; possibly TRBD1 for D (6 bases). From germline, CDR1 is SGHRS and CDR2 YFSETQ. The V end lost 1 base, the J end lost 6 bases, and 20 bases lay between the germline ends. CDR3 length: 16 amino acids. The chain's CDR3 is CASSLTSQGGGSEQYF. CDR3 sequence (DNA): TGCGCCAGCAGCTTGACCTCACAGGGCGGAGGATCCGAGCAGTACTTC.

This rearrangement joins TRBV9 to TRBJ2-7, with 7 bases identical to TRBD2. V was pared by 4 bases and J by 2 bases, with 12 bases of the junction left unmatched. Germline values: CDR1 SGDLS, CDR2 YYNGEE. This CDR3 comprises 16 residues. CDR3 nucleotides: TGTGCCAGCAGCCCCCGCCTAGCGGAGAATACCTACGAGCAGTACTTC. It encodes CASSPRLAENTYEQYF.

This chain links TRBV2 with TRBJ1-1; 8 bases agree with TRBD1. CDR3 length: 13 amino acids. Germline CDR1 reads SNHLY; CDR2 reads FYNNEI. The J segment lost 7 bases and the V segment lost 4 bases, leaving 5 bases of the junction unmatched. The CDR3 coding sequence is TGTGCCAGCAGTGGAAACGGACAGGGTGAAGCTTTCTTT. The encoded protein is CASSGNGQGEAFF.

This chain joins TRBV24-1 and TRBJ1-3; 7 nucleotides line up with TRBD1. The V segment lost 8 bases and the J segment 5 bases; nucleotides outside the gene matches: 8. The CDR3 runs to 14 residues. Looked up from germline, CDR1 is KGHDR and CDR2 is SFDVKD. Here the CDR3 reads CATKQQGRRNTIYF. Written as DNA, the CDR3 is TGTGCCACCAAACAACAGGGGAGACGAAACACCATATATTTT.

The rearrangement uses TRBV6-5 and TRBJ1-1, with D perhaps matching TRBD1 (5 bases). The V gene's germline CDR1 is MNHEY and CDR2 SVGAGI. V was trimmed by 5 bases and J by 1 base, leaving 8 bases between them. The length of the CDR3 is 13 residues. CDR3 nucleotides: TGTGCCAGCAGTAGGGGAGGGAACACTGAAGCTTTCTTT. This encodes CASSRGGNTEAFF.

This clone came up a few times. CDR3 loop: CASSSGPDYGYTF. The CDR3 region has the DNA TGTGCCAGCAGTTCAGGGCCTGACTATGGCTACACCTTC. This chain joins TRBV12-3 or TRBV12-4 and TRBJ1-2; D is perhaps TRBD1 (5 bases). V shed 4 bases and J shed 3 bases, with 9 bases lying between them. CDR3 length: 13 residues.

This chain uses TRBV6-2 or TRBV6-3 with TRBJ2-4; perhaps TRBD1 as D (6 bases). The germline V and J ends were trimmed by 5 bases and 5 bases, with 13 bases remaining between them. The CDR3 loop spans 14 amino acids. CDR1 MNHEY and CDR2 SVGEGT come from the germline V gene. DNA for the CDR3: TGTGCCAGCAGTCCGCCGACAGGCGAAAACATTCAGTACTTC. Translating gives CASSPPTGENIQYF.